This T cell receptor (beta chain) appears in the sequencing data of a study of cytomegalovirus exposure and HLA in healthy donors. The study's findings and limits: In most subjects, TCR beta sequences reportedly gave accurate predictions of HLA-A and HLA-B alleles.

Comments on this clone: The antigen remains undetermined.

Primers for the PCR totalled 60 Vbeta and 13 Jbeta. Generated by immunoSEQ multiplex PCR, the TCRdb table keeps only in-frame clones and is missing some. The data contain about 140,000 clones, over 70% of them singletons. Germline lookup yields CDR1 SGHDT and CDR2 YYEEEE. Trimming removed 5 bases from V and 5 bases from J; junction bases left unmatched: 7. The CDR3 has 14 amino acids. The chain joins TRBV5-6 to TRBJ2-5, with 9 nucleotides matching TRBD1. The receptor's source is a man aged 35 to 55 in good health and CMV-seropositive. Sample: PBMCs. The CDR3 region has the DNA TGTGCCAGCAGGGGACAGGGTTTTGGGGAGACCCAGTACTTC. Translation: CASRGQGFGETQYF.